These T cell receptor beta chains were read from a single sample in a study of molecular identifiers for immune sequencing clone quantification. TCRdb analysed the PCR reads with MiXCR anew, one entry per CDR3 protein. Of about half a million distinct CDR3 sequences in the sample, roughly 24% were seen once. The sample taken for sequencing was naive CD8+ T cells from blood, with Jurkat cell RNA spiked in. These receptors originate from a human donor in good health. Some libraries in this study had Jurkat cell RNA spiked in. The CDR3 runs from the conserved cysteine through the conserved F or W. The D gene is left open where the match is weak. Size tells how often a clone was seen (once, few, many) or the class of an expanded clone, and some rows leave it out.

CDR3 protein	CDR3 DNA	CDR3 length	J gene	V gene	clone size	D gene
CASSQVRDGAYEQYF	TGTGCCAGCAGCCAAGTCCGGGACGGAGCCTACGAGCAGTACTTC	15	TRBJ2-7	TRBV3-1	.	.
CASSLGFGSPQNTGELSF	TGTGCCAGCAGTTTGGGTTTCGGCAGCCCCCAAAACACCGGGGAGCTGTCTTTT	18	TRBJ2-2	TRBV28	.	.
CASSLLSGRAHNEQFF	TGTGCCAGCAGTTTGTTAAGCGGGAGGGCCCATAATGAGCAGTTCTTC	16	TRBJ2-1	TRBV28	many	TRBD2
CASSPPGSDQGQAFF	TGTGCCAGCTCACCACCGGGCTCGGACCAAGGGCAAGCTTTCTTT	15	TRBJ1-1	TRBV18	.	.
CASSTRGSEQFF	TGTGCCAGCAGTACCAGGGGGAGTGAGCAGTTCTTC	12	TRBJ2-1	TRBV6-6	many	TRBD1
CASSNGPAYEQYF	TGTGCCAGTAGTAATGGGCCCGCCTACGAGCAGTACTTC	13	TRBJ2-7	TRBV19	.	.
CASSQLPGTVNYEQYF	TGCGCCAGCAGCCAGCTTCCCGGGACAGTGAACTACGAGCAGTACTTC	16	TRBJ2-7	TRBV4-3	.	TRBD1
CASRTGITDTQYF	TGTGCCAGCAGGACAGGTATTACAGATACGCAGTATTTT	13	TRBJ2-3	TRBV6-2/TRBV6-3	few	.
CAISEGQRQETQYF	TGTGCCATCAGTGAGGGACAGCGACAAGAGACCCAGTACTTC	14	TRBJ2-5	TRBV10-3	few	.
CASSIASDVTGVYEQYF	TGTGCCAGTAGTATCGCCTCGGACGTAACGGGGGTTTACGAGCAGTACTTC	17	TRBJ2-7	TRBV19	.	.
CASSPLGRATNYGYTF	TGTGCCAGCTCACCACTAGGACGGGCGACTAACTATGGCTACACCTTC	16	TRBJ1-2	TRBV18	.	.